This is a list of T cell receptor beta chains from one sample in a study of blood T cell repertoires in COVID-19. Sequencing used immunoSEQ multiplex PCR; TCRdb keeps in-frame clones, though not all of them. This table holds approximately 180,000 clones, 85% to 90% found once. Sequencing input: peripheral blood. The receptors stem from a person aged 70 to 80 with COVID-19, enrolled during active disease. Each CDR3 is given with its conserved first and last residue. A D gene is named only where the DNA matches it firmly. The size of a clone is reported for some rows only, either as once, few or many, or as a class for expanded clones.

D gene: TRBD1; clone size: .; J gene: TRBJ1-1; V gene: TRBV7-9; CDR3 length: 13; CDR3 protein: CASGQGAFTEAFF; CDR3 DNA: TGTGCCAGCGGCCAGGGGGCTTTTACTGAAGCTTTCTTT
D gene: TRBD2; clone size: .; J gene: TRBJ2-7; V gene: TRBV5-1; CDR3 length: 15; CDR3 protein: CASSLEGGRAYEQYF; CDR3 DNA: TGCGCCAGCAGCTTGGAGGGCGGGAGGGCCTACGAGCAGTACTTC
D gene: TRBD2; clone size: .; J gene: TRBJ2-3; V gene: TRBV6-2/TRBV6-3; CDR3 length: 13; CDR3 protein: CASSYPGGVTQYF; CDR3 DNA: TGTGCCAGCAGTTACCCTGGGGGGGTAACGCAGTATTTT
D gene: .; clone size: .; J gene: TRBJ1-3; V gene: TRBV19; CDR3 length: 18; CDR3 protein: CASSTHRQVPSAGNTIYF; CDR3 DNA: TGTGCCAGTAGTACCCACCGACAGGTACCCTCTGCTGGAAACACCATATATTTT
D gene: .; clone size: .; J gene: TRBJ2-2; V gene: TRBV14; CDR3 length: 14; CDR3 protein: CASSQDRSGGELFF; CDR3 DNA: TGTGCCAGCAGCCAAGATCGGAGTGGCGGGGAGCTGTTTTTT
D gene: .; clone size: .; J gene: TRBJ2-5; V gene: TRBV5-1; CDR3 length: 16; CDR3 protein: CASSLGGGGAQETQYF; CDR3 DNA: TGCGCCAGCAGCTTAGGTGGTGGCGGAGCTCAAGAGACCCAGTACTTC
D gene: TRBD1; clone size: .; J gene: TRBJ1-1; V gene: TRBV2; CDR3 length: 15; CDR3 protein: CASQRQGAGDTEAFF; CDR3 DNA: TGTGCCAGCCAGAGACAGGGGGCGGGGGACACTGAAGCTTTCTTT
D gene: .; clone size: .; J gene: TRBJ1-3; V gene: TRBV9; CDR3 length: 15; CDR3 protein: CASSPDSSVGNTIYF; CDR3 DNA: TGTGCCAGCAGCCCGGACAGTTCTGTTGGAAACACCATATATTTT
D gene: TRBD1; clone size: .; J gene: TRBJ2-1; V gene: TRBV12-5; CDR3 length: 17; CDR3 protein: CASGLARQGAPGDEQFF; CDR3 DNA: TGTGCTAGTGGTTTGGCCCGACAGGGGGCGCCGGGGGATGAGCAGTTCTTC
D gene: .; clone size: .; J gene: TRBJ2-5; V gene: TRBV5-5; CDR3 length: 14; CDR3 protein: CASHLQAGPETQYF; CDR3 DNA: TGTGCCTCTCATCTCCAGGCAGGGCCAGAGACCCAGTACTTC
D gene: TRBD1; clone size: .; J gene: TRBJ2-1; V gene: TRBV5-8; CDR3 length: 14; CDR3 protein: CASRKTGGSDEQFF; CDR3 DNA: TGTGCCAGCAGGAAGACAGGGGGCTCTGATGAGCAGTTCTTC
D gene: TRBD1; clone size: .; J gene: TRBJ2-7; V gene: TRBV11-2; CDR3 length: 18; CDR3 protein: CASSLGDRGPLEVHEQYF; CDR3 DNA: TGTGCCAGCAGCTTAGGGGACAGGGGGCCTTTAGAAGTCCACGAGCAGTACTTC
D gene: .; clone size: .; J gene: TRBJ1-3; V gene: TRBV19; CDR3 length: 17; CDR3 protein: CASVRGQGLISGNTIYF; CDR3 DNA: TGTGCCAGTGTTCGGGGCCAGGGACTGATCTCTGGAAACACCATATATTTT
D gene: TRBD1; clone size: .; J gene: TRBJ1-3; V gene: TRBV27; CDR3 length: 13; CDR3 protein: CASSFTGGDTIYF; CDR3 DNA: TGTGCCAGCAGTTTCACAGGGGGAGACACCATATATTTT
D gene: .; clone size: few; J gene: TRBJ2-2; V gene: TRBV5-1; CDR3 length: 14; CDR3 protein: CASSRQPNTGELFF; CDR3 DNA: TGCGCCAGCTCGCGACAGCCGAACACCGGGGAGCTGTTTTTT
D gene: .; clone size: .; J gene: TRBJ2-7; V gene: TRBV28; CDR3 length: 14; CDR3 protein: CASRTPLPRYEQYF; CDR3 DNA: TGTGCCAGCAGAACCCCACTACCACGCTACGAGCAGTACTTC
D gene: .; clone size: once; J gene: TRBJ2-3; V gene: TRBV3-1/TRBV3-2; CDR3 length: 20; CDR3 protein: CASSQDLHLGAAGPTDTQYF; CDR3 DNA: TGTGCCAGCAGCCAAGACTTGCACCTCGGCGCGGCGGGGCCCACAGATACGCAGTATTTT
D gene: .; clone size: .; J gene: TRBJ1-2; V gene: TRBV5-1; CDR3 length: 19; CDR3 protein: CASSLVLDRGSIQNYGYTF; CDR3 DNA: TGCGCCAGCAGCTTGGTATTAGATAGGGGAAGTATTCAGAACTATGGCTACACCTTC
D gene: .; clone size: .; J gene: TRBJ2-7; V gene: TRBV19; CDR3 length: 14; CDR3 protein: CASSTGERSYEQYF; CDR3 DNA: TGTGCCAGTAGTACAGGGGAAAGGTCCTACGAGCAGTACTTC
D gene: .; clone size: .; J gene: TRBJ2-7; V gene: TRBV28; CDR3 length: 12; CDR3 protein: CASSFRDLEQYF; CDR3 DNA: TGTGCCAGCAGTTTCCGGGATCTCGAGCAGTACTTC
D gene: TRBD1; clone size: .; J gene: TRBJ1-5; V gene: TRBV27; CDR3 length: 15; CDR3 protein: CASSPGTGVMKPQHF; CDR3 DNA: TGTGCCAGCAGTCCCGGGACAGGGGTTATGAAGCCCCAGCATTTT
D gene: TRBD2; clone size: .; J gene: TRBJ2-1; V gene: TRBV5-6; CDR3 length: 17; CDR3 protein: CASRITSGGTSYNEQFF; CDR3 DNA: TGTGCCAGCAGAATAACTAGCGGGGGAACCTCCTACAATGAGCAGTTCTTC
D gene: .; clone size: .; J gene: TRBJ1-1; V gene: TRBV7-9; CDR3 length: 13; CDR3 protein: CASSLDEGRVAFF; CDR3 DNA: TGTGCCAGCAGCTTAGATGAAGGCAGGGTGGCTTTCTTT
D gene: TRBD1; clone size: .; J gene: TRBJ2-7; V gene: TRBV28; CDR3 length: 15; CDR3 protein: CAIRSGTGIPYEQYF; CDR3 DNA: TGTGCCATCAGATCCGGGACAGGGATCCCCTACGAGCAGTACTTC
D gene: .; clone size: .; J gene: TRBJ2-1; V gene: TRBV6-2/TRBV6-3; CDR3 length: 18; CDR3 protein: CASSYSAVGRGFHNEQFF; CDR3 DNA: TGTGCCAGCAGTTACTCCGCGGTAGGCAGGGGCTTTCACAATGAGCAGTTCTTC
D gene: .; clone size: .; J gene: TRBJ1-2; V gene: TRBV29-1; CDR3 length: 15; CDR3 protein: CSVEDRGRGSGGYTF; CDR3 DNA: TGCAGCGTTGAAGATCGGGGGAGGGGATCCGGTGGCTACACCTTC
D gene: .; clone size: .; J gene: TRBJ2-2; V gene: TRBV7-2; CDR3 length: 13; CDR3 protein: CAGQLKFGGELFF; CDR3 DNA: TGTGCTGGACAGCTCAAATTTGGCGGGGAGCTGTTTTTT
D gene: TRBD1; clone size: .; J gene: TRBJ2-3; V gene: TRBV19; CDR3 length: 14; CDR3 protein: CASNPGQRADTQYF; CDR3 DNA: TGTGCCAGTAACCCGGGACAGAGGGCAGATACGCAGTATTTT
D gene: TRBD1; clone size: .; J gene: TRBJ1-3; V gene: TRBV6-5; CDR3 length: 16; CDR3 protein: CASSYEQGSSGNTIYF; CDR3 DNA: TGTGCCAGCAGTTACGAACAGGGGAGCTCTGGAAACACCATATATTTT
D gene: TRBD2; clone size: .; J gene: TRBJ2-1; V gene: TRBV10-3; CDR3 length: 16; CDR3 protein: CAISEEGLVPYNEQFF; CDR3 DNA: TGTGCCATCAGTGAGGAGGGACTAGTTCCCTACAATGAGCAGTTCTTC
D gene: .; clone size: once; J gene: TRBJ1-2; V gene: TRBV11-2; CDR3 length: 12; CDR3 protein: CASSLGPKGYTF; CDR3 DNA: TGTGCCAGCAGCTTAGGTCCTAAAGGCTACACCTTC
D gene: .; clone size: .; J gene: TRBJ2-6; V gene: TRBV6-4; CDR3 length: 12; CDR3 protein: CATPPQSRVLTF; CDR3 DNA: TGTGCCACCCCACCCCAGTCCAGAGTCCTGACTTTC
D gene: .; clone size: .; J gene: TRBJ2-7; V gene: TRBV5-1; CDR3 length: 17; CDR3 protein: CASSDKFSGGDFYEQYF; CDR3 DNA: TGCGCCAGCAGCGACAAATTTAGCGGAGGGGACTTTTACGAGCAGTACTTC
D gene: TRBD2; clone size: .; J gene: TRBJ2-1; V gene: TRBV14; CDR3 length: 17; CDR3 protein: CASSQDSGRPSYNEQFF; CDR3 DNA: TGTGCCAGCAGCCAGGATAGCGGGAGGCCCTCCTACAATGAGCAGTTCTTC
D gene: TRBD2; clone size: .; J gene: TRBJ2-2; V gene: TRBV7-6; CDR3 length: 14; CDR3 protein: CASRLAGETGELFF; CDR3 DNA: TGTGCCAGTAGGCTAGCGGGAGAAACCGGGGAGCTGTTTTTT
D gene: .; clone size: .; J gene: TRBJ2-7; V gene: TRBV30; CDR3 length: 11; CDR3 protein: CAWISGYEQYF; CDR3 DNA: TGTGCCTGGATCTCAGGGTACGAGCAGTACTTC
D gene: .; clone size: .; J gene: TRBJ2-7; V gene: TRBV21-1; CDR3 length: 16; CDR3 protein: CASSKVHDRNYYEQYF; CDR3 DNA: TGTGCCAGCAGCAAAGTTCACGACAGAAACTACTACGAGCAGTACTTC
D gene: TRBD2; clone size: .; J gene: TRBJ2-2; V gene: TRBV5-1; CDR3 length: 16; CDR3 protein: CASSSTSGRAGGELFF; CDR3 DNA: TGCGCCAGCAGCTCGACTAGCGGGAGGGCCGGTGGGGAGCTGTTTTTT
D gene: .; clone size: .; J gene: TRBJ2-3; V gene: TRBV5-1; CDR3 length: 15; CDR3 protein: CASRSQGESTDTQYF; CDR3 DNA: TGCGCCAGCAGATCACAGGGAGAGTCCACAGATACGCAGTATTTT
D gene: TRBD1; clone size: .; J gene: TRBJ2-3; V gene: TRBV6-4; CDR3 length: 17; CDR3 protein: CASCMLRTGNITDTQYF; CDR3 DNA: TGTGCCAGCTGTATGTTGAGGACAGGTAACATAACAGATACGCAGTATTTT
D gene: TRBD2; clone size: .; J gene: TRBJ2-3; V gene: TRBV9; CDR3 length: 20; CDR3 protein: CASSVGGLAGVVGTADTQYF; CDR3 DNA: TGTGCCAGCAGCGTAGGAGGACTAGCGGGGGTCGTGGGCACCGCAGATACGCAGTATTTT
D gene: TRBD1; clone size: few; J gene: TRBJ1-1; V gene: TRBV27; CDR3 length: 17; CDR3 protein: CASSPIRQGGLSGEAFF; CDR3 DNA: TGTGCCAGCAGTCCTATCCGACAGGGGGGTTTGTCGGGTGAAGCTTTCTTT
D gene: .; clone size: .; J gene: TRBJ2-1; V gene: TRBV7-3; CDR3 length: 14; CDR3 protein: CASSLLGPYNEQFF; CDR3 DNA: TGTGCCAGCAGCTTATTGGGGCCTTACAATGAGCAGTTCTTC
D gene: .; clone size: .; J gene: TRBJ2-3; V gene: TRBV7-3; CDR3 length: 13; CDR3 protein: CASSLTRSDTQYF; CDR3 DNA: TGTGCCAGCAGCTTAACTCGGTCAGATACGCAGTATTTT
D gene: .; clone size: .; J gene: TRBJ1-1; V gene: TRBV19; CDR3 length: 17; CDR3 protein: CASSWLRGRSGDTEAFF; CDR3 DNA: TGTGCCAGTAGCTGGCTAAGGGGGAGAAGCGGGGACACTGAAGCTTTCTTT
D gene: TRBD1; clone size: once; J gene: TRBJ1-1; V gene: TRBV19; CDR3 length: 16; CDR3 protein: CASSMGLGQGNTEAFF; CDR3 DNA: TGTGCCAGTAGTATGGGTCTGGGACAGGGAAACACTGAAGCTTTCTTT
D gene: TRBD1; clone size: .; J gene: TRBJ1-1; V gene: TRBV5-1; CDR3 length: 13; CDR3 protein: CASSWDRATEAFF; CDR3 DNA: TGCGCCAGCAGCTGGGACAGGGCCACTGAAGCTTTCTTT
D gene: TRBD1; clone size: .; J gene: TRBJ1-2; V gene: TRBV28; CDR3 length: 14; CDR3 protein: CASSETGAYYGYTF; CDR3 DNA: TGTGCCAGCAGTGAAACAGGGGCCTACTATGGCTACACCTTC
D gene: TRBD1; clone size: .; J gene: TRBJ1-1; V gene: TRBV6-6; CDR3 length: 15; CDR3 protein: CASSSRTGRNTEAFF; CDR3 DNA: TGTGCCAGCAGTTCTAGGACAGGGCGGAACACTGAAGCTTTCTTT
D gene: .; clone size: .; J gene: TRBJ1-6; V gene: TRBV5-1; CDR3 length: 14; CDR3 protein: CASSSQGRDSPLHF; CDR3 DNA: TGCGCCAGCAGCTCTCAGGGTCGGGATTCACCCCTCCACTTT
D gene: TRBD2; clone size: .; J gene: TRBJ2-1; V gene: TRBV11-3; CDR3 length: 16; CDR3 protein: CASSLVAAGGSDEQFF; CDR3 DNA: TGTGCCAGCAGCTTAGTCGCGGCGGGAGGTAGCGATGAGCAGTTCTTC
D gene: TRBD1; clone size: .; J gene: TRBJ1-5; V gene: TRBV6-5; CDR3 length: 14; CDR3 protein: CASSITGDNQPQHF; CDR3 DNA: TGTGCCAGCAGTATAACAGGGGATAATCAGCCCCAGCATTTT
D gene: .; clone size: once; J gene: TRBJ2-7; V gene: TRBV7-9; CDR3 length: 14; CDR3 protein: CASSGGQLSYEQYF; CDR3 DNA: TGTGCCAGCAGCGGCGGACAGCTATCCTACGAGCAGTACTTC
D gene: TRBD2; clone size: once; J gene: TRBJ2-1; V gene: TRBV6-2/TRBV6-3; CDR3 length: 16; CDR3 protein: CASSYSSGGAVYEQFF; CDR3 DNA: TGTGCCAGCAGTTACTCTAGCGGGGGGGCTGTGTATGAGCAGTTCTTC
D gene: TRBD1; clone size: once; J gene: TRBJ1-6; V gene: TRBV27; CDR3 length: 14; CDR3 protein: CASSLVQGGSPLHF; CDR3 DNA: TGTGCCAGCAGTTTAGTACAGGGGGGCTCACCCCTCCACTTT
D gene: .; clone size: .; J gene: TRBJ1-2; V gene: TRBV28; CDR3 length: 13; CDR3 protein: CASRTSSRHGYTF; CDR3 DNA: TGTGCCAGCAGAACTTCGAGCAGGCATGGCTACACCTTC
D gene: .; clone size: .; J gene: TRBJ2-7; V gene: TRBV29-1; CDR3 length: 12; CDR3 protein: CSVEASSSEQYF; CDR3 DNA: TGCAGCGTTGAGGCTTCTTCCTCCGAGCAGTACTTC